The 7 T cell receptor beta chains in this list originate from one sample, sequenced in a study of OX40 agonist ivuxolimab in advanced cancers. Only in-frame clones appear in the TCRdb table, and some are missing; sequencing was by immunoSEQ multiplex PCR. The table shows 20,000 to 30,000 clones, with approximately 89% occurring only once. The sequenced sample was CD4+ or CD8+ T cells sorted from blood, obtained in a trial of the OX40 agonist ivuxolimab. These receptors were taken from an adult with an advanced solid tumor such as melanoma, head and neck, liver or kidney cancer.

The chain uses TRBV7-3 and TRBJ2-5; the D is unclear. The CDR3 runs 13 residues. Trimming pared 5 bases from V and 4 bases from J, leaving 11 bases between. Germline V gene data show CDR1 as SGHTA and CDR2 as FQGTGA. The CDR3 sequence: CASSLGSGETQYF. As DNA, the CDR3 is TGTGCCAGCAGCCTGGGTAGTGGAGAGACCCAGTACTTC.

The V and J genes are TRBV2 and TRBJ1-5; no definite D call. Trimming pared 2 bases from V and 3 bases from J, leaving 11 bases between. Germline V gives CDR1 SNHLY, CDR2 FYNNEI. The CDR3 is 15 residues long. CDR3 DNA sequence: TGTGCCAGCAGTGAAAGGCGGCTTATCAATCAGCCCCAGCATTTT. Encoded protein: CASSERRLINQPQHF.

V usage is TRBV7-6 and J usage is TRBJ2-7, with 12 nucleotides matching TRBD2. The ends lost 5 bases at V and 4 bases at J; junction bases unmatched: 6. The CDR3 covers 15 residues. The germline V gene encodes CDR1 SGHVS and CDR2 FNYEAQ. CDR3 amino acids: CASSATSGSRYEQYF. Here the CDR3 DNA reads TGTGCCAGCAGCGCGACTAGCGGGAGTAGGTACGAGCAGTACTTC. Looking up the rest from reference TRBV7-6 and TRBJ2-7 gives the full variable domain: GAGVSQSPRYKVTKRGQDVALRCDPISGHVSLYWYRQALGQGPEFLTYFNYEAQQDKSGLPNDRFSAERPEGSISTLTIQRTEQRDSAMYRCASSATSGSRYEQYFGPGTRLTVT.

V is TRBV27 and J is TRBJ2-7; weak D call: TRBD2 (5 bases). Deletions cut 5 bases from V and 3 bases from J, with 26 bases between. This CDR3 has 18 residues. Germline CDR1 is MNHEY and CDR2 is SMNVEV (reference sequence). CDR3 sequence reads: CASSPDRGGWSLLYEQYF. Written as DNA, the CDR3 is TGTGCCAGCAGTCCAGACCGGGGTGGATGGAGTCTACTCTACGAGCAGTACTTC.

J is TRBJ2-1 and V is TRBV25-1; D unresolved. Trimming shortened V by 5 bases and J by 1 base, and 9 bases separated the two germline ends. This CDR3 is built from 14 residues. The V gene's germline CDR1 is MGHDK and CDR2 SYGVNS. CDR3: CASSTHKSYNEQFF. CDR3 nucleotide sequence: TGTGCCAGCAGTACCCATAAATCCTACAATGAGCAGTTCTTC.

The rearrangement uses TRBV6-5 and TRBJ2-3, with no clear D. The CDR3 extends over 15 amino acids. Germline V lookup: CDR1 MNHEY, CDR2 SVGAGI. Trimming left V 0 bases short and J 6 bases short, with 13 bases between. CDR3 DNA sequence: TGTGCCAGCAGTTACTCGAATGTTCCCTCGGATACGCAGTATTTT. Its protein product is CASSYSNVPSDTQYF.

This rearrangement joins TRBV5-1 to TRBJ2-7, with D unresolved. This CDR3 has 15 residues. Trimming stripped 0 bases from V and 0 bases from J, with 10 bases between. Germline V gene sequence: CDR1 SGHRS, CDR2 YFSETQ. The CDR3 DNA follows: TGCGCCAGCAGCTTGGTCCCCTTCAGCTCCTACGAGCAGTACTTC. Protein: CASSLVPFSSYEQYF.